The present TCR beta chain was sequenced within a study of beta chain features in type 1 diabetes. The investigators reverse transcribed all of the isolated RNA, so they sequenced expressed TCRB transcripts. Roughly 3.6 million reads was the average for naive, central memory and regulatory T cell samples. Using immunoSEQ multiplex PCR, the repertoire was profiled, and TCRdb retains in-frame clones only, with some absent. The table lists 600,000 or so clones, approximately 13% of them singletons. Germline V gene sequence: CDR1 LGHNA, CDR2 YSLEER. The V end was cut by 3 bases, the J end by 4 bases, with 12 bases between. CDR3 length equals 15 residues. On this clone itself: Antigen unknown.

Via the markers CD45RO/CCR7/CD25/CD127/CD95/CD27, stem cell-like memory, regulatory, central memory and naive CD4+ cells were sorted. Study-level findings and limits: Individuals with type 1 diabetes displayed fewer insertions and more deletions at VDJ junctions. Researchers report that Type 1 diabetes patients had moderately but significantly shorter TCRB CDR3s across all four CD4+ subsets.

This rearrangement joins TRBV4-3 to TRBJ1-4; the D gene is possibly TRBD1 (5 bases). The TCR comes from a young man with type 1 diabetes. Material for sequencing was naive CD4+ T cells from blood. CDR3 region: CASSQLGGVNEKLFF. For the CDR3, the DNA is TGCGCCAGCAGCCAGCTGGGGGGAGTTAATGAAAAACTGTTTTTT.